The sequence of this T cell receptor beta chain was determined in a study of OX40 agonist ivuxolimab in advanced cancers. Within the sample, this clone is large (0.1 to 1%). Sequenced by immunoSEQ multiplex PCR; TCRdb stores in-frame clones only, minus some. The data hold 20,000 to 25,000 clones, with 65% to 85% observed a single time. The sequences come from CD4+ or CD8+ T cells sorted from blood, collected in a trial of the OX40 agonist ivuxolimab. This sequence originates from an adult with an advanced solid tumor such as melanoma, head and neck, liver or kidney cancer.

CDR3 region: CASSQVGADEQYF. CDR3 sequence (DNA): TGTGCCAGCAGCCAAGTGGGGGCCGACGAGCAGTACTTC. This sequence joins TRBV4-2 and TRBJ2-7, with a possible D match to TRBD1 (6 bases). V was shortened by 1 base and J by 5 bases, with 9 bases between the two germline ends. The CDR3 extends over 13 amino acids. CDR1 and CDR2 from the germline V gene are LGHNA and YNFKEQ.